This TCR beta chain was found in a study of PD-1 blockade in classical Hodgkin lymphoma. Germline lookup yields CDR1 LGHNT and CDR2 FRNRAP. Trimming removed 0 bases at V and 4 bases at J, with 6 bases between. The CDR3 is 13 amino acids. The assay was immunoSEQ multiplex PCR, and TCRdb's table has in-frame clones only and misses some. The sample shows 35,000 to 55,000 clones, approximately 79% of them seen only once. There was relapse after autologous stem cell transplantation in every patient, and there was variation in brentuximab vedotin exposure. This specimen consisted of peripheral blood mononuclear cells (PBMCs), obtained before the second cycle of nivolumab. V gene TRBV12-5 combines with J gene TRBJ1-1; D ambiguous. The TCR comes from a human donor with classical Hodgkin lymphoma. The CDR3 sequence is CASGLVPVTEAFF. CDR3 DNA: TGTGCTAGTGGTTTGGTCCCCGTCACTGAAGCTTTCTTT. The full variable domain, with the rest looked up from reference TRBV12-5 and TRBJ1-1, is DARVTQTPRHKVTEMGQEVTMRCQPILGHNTVFWYRQTMMQGLELLAYFRNRAPLDDSGMPKDRFSAEMPDATLATLKIQPSEPRDSAVYFCASGLVPVTEAFFGQGTRLTVV.